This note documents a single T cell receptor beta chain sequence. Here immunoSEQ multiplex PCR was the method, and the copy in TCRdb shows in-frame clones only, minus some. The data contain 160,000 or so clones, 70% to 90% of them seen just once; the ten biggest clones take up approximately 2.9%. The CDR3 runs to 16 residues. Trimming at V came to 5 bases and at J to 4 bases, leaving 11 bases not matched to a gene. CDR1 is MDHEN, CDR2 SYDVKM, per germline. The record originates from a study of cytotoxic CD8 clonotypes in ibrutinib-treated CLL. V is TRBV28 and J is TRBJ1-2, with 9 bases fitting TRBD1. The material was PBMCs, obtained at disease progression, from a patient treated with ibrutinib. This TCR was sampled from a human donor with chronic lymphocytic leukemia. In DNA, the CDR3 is TGTGCCAGCAGTCCTCCCGGACAGGGGCAGGGCTATGGCTACACCTTC. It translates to CASSPPGQGQGYGYTF.